This TCR beta chain stems from a study of regulatory T cells in long-lasting Graves disease. Study-level points and caveats: There was favoring of TRBV28, TRBJ1-2 and TRBJ2-5 in persistent disease. Persistent patients had a count of shared public clonotypes (approximately 2,700) that exceeded that of new patients (around 970).

Time point denoted: persistent/refractory GD, antithyroid drugs over 5 years with positive TRAb. With RNA extracted from PBMCs as input, the TCR library was made. Graves' disease diagnosis followed American Thyroid Association guidelines. Patients came through an endocrinology department, and that department was in Xi'an, China. With iRepertoire HTBI primers and Arm-PCR of CDR3 regions, TCR beta libraries were built. TCRdb passed the multiplex PCR reads through MiXCR, listing each CDR3 protein once. Here the sample spans about 660,000 distinct CDR3 sequences, about 32% being singletons. Trimming removed 1 base at V and 4 bases at J, with 6 bases between. Germline-derived CDR1 and CDR2 are SNHLY and FYNNEI. The CDR3 totals 13 residues. As concerns this clonotype: Its antigen remains unknown.

The J gene is TRBJ2-3, the V gene TRBV2; tentative D call: TRBD2 (6 bases). This specimen consisted of peripheral blood mononuclear cells (PBMCs), obtained when the disease was refractory, from a patient treated with antithyroid drugs. The TCR originated in a female donor with Graves disease. CDR3 residues: CASSEGGADTQYF. The CDR3 DNA is TGTGCCAGCAGTGAAGGGGGGGCAGATACGCAGTATTTT.